Following are 30 T cell receptor beta chains from one sample sequenced in a study of blood T cells in healthy people across ages. Through a sample-barcoded 5' primer and a J-beta primer mix, a second PCR was run for about 7 to 12 cycles. TCRdb independently ran MiXCR on the 5' RACE reads; one entry per CDR3 protein. The sample includes around 870,000 distinct CDR3 sequences, less than 35% of them seen just once. Specimen: blood. The receptors originated from an elderly woman in good health.

At least ten counts were recorded for this clonotype. This chain joins TRBV20-1 and TRBJ2-1; the match to TRBD2 covers 10 bases. CDR3 length: 15 residues. In germline, CDR1 is DFQATT, CDR2 SNEGSKA (reference sequence). V was clipped by 3 bases and J by 0 bases; unmatched bases: 2. CDR3: CSASIAGGSYNEQFF. Here the CDR3 DNA reads TGCAGTGCTAGTATAGCGGGAGGCTCCTACAATGAGCAGTTCTTC.

This clonotype showed up just once. A clone one base away is much larger, so this may be a read error. This chain links TRBV9 with TRBJ2-3, with D possibly TRBD1 on 6 matching bases. Germline V lookup: CDR1 SGDLS, CDR2 YYNGEE. The CDR3 is 14 amino acids. Between the trimmed V and J ends, which lost 2 bases and 7 bases, there was a span of 14 bases. The chain's CDR3 is CASSVGDNKNTQYF. CDR3 in DNA: TGTGCCAGCAGCGTCGGGGACAATAAAAATACGCAGTATTTT.

This clonotype appeared many times. This sequence joins TRBV30 and TRBJ2-4; 8 nucleotides line up with TRBD2. V lost 3 bases and J lost 3; bases outside the gene matches: 1. The CDR3 covers 13 residues. Germline assignment: CDR1 GTSNPN and CDR2 SVGIG (reference sequence). CDR3 sequence: CAWSGTSKNIQYF. The DNA for the CDR3 is TGTGCCTGGAGCGGGACTAGCAAAAACATTCAGTACTTC. Complete variable domain (other parts from reference TRBV30 and TRBJ2-4): SQTIHQWPATLVQPVGSPLSLECTVEGTSNPNLYWYRQAAGRGLQLLFYSVGIGQISSEVPQNLSASRPQDRQFILSSKKLLLSDSGFYLCAWSGTSKNIQYFGAGTRLSVL.

In DNA form, the CDR3 reads TGTGCCAGCCGGAGGCGGATTCAAGAGACCCAGTACTTC. It specifies CASRRRIQETQYF. V and J are TRBV27 and TRBJ2-5; tentatively, D is TRBD2 (5 bases). Germline V CDR1 and CDR2: MNHEY, SMNVEV (reference sequence). Trimming shortened V by 8 bases and J by 2 bases, and 12 bases separated the two germline ends. The CDR3 runs 13 residues.

The genes are TRBV20-1 and TRBJ1-5; no clear D. V lost 6 bases to trimming and J lost 2 bases, with 11 bases between them. Germline CDR1 reads DFQATT; CDR2 reads SNEGSKA (reference sequence). The CDR3 extends over 13 amino acids. DNA of the CDR3: TGCAGTGCCCCGGGGTCGGGCAATCAGCCCCAGCATTTT. Its protein product is CSAPGSGNQPQHF.

Here the CDR3 reads CSARVPGTNYEQYF. The CDR3 nucleotides are TGCAGTGCTAGGGTCCCAGGAACGAACTACGAGCAGTACTTC. This chain uses TRBV20-1 with TRBJ2-7; D not certain. The V end lost 3 bases, the J end lost 3 bases, and 15 bases lay between the germline ends. The CDR3 length is 14 residues. CDR1 DFQATT and CDR2 SNEGSKA come from the germline V gene (reference sequence).

The chain is built from TRBV7-2 and TRBJ2-5; D is ambiguous. V was shortened by 6 bases and J by 1 base, with 12 bases between the two germline ends. The CDR3 consists of 14 residues. The germline V gene has CDR1 SGHTA and CDR2 FQGNSA. The CDR3 nucleotides read TGTGCCAGCAGTTTTGAAGTTATCCAAGAGACCCAGTACTTC. It translates to CASSFEVIQETQYF. Full variable domain (rest looked up from reference TRBV7-2 and TRBJ2-5): GAGVSQSPSNKVTEKGKDVELRCDPISGHTALYWYRQSLGQGLEFLIYFQGNSAPDKSGLPSDRFSAERTGGSVSTLTIQRTQQEDSAVYLCASSFEVIQETQYFGPGTRLLVL.

The chain employs TRBV24-1 and TRBJ2-2; D is perhaps TRBD1 (6 bases). Germline CDR1 is KGHDR and CDR2 is SFDVKD. The CDR3 contains 16 residues. V dropped 0 bases and J dropped 6 bases, with 13 bases sitting between them. CDR3 DNA: TGTGCCACCAGTGATTTGGCCCAGGGGTATGCCGGGGAGCTGTTTTTT. Translation gives CATSDLAQGYAGELFF.

CDR3 amino acids: CASSMRAGRDEQFF. The CDR3 DNA sequence: TGTGCCAGTAGTATGAGGGCAGGGAGGGATGAGCAGTTCTTC. The chain links TRBV19 to TRBJ2-1; 7 bases align to TRBD2. In germline, CDR1 is LNHDA, CDR2 SQIVND (reference sequence). The CDR3 spans 14 residues. The V and J ends lost 3 bases and 8 bases, in that order; junction bases with no gene match: 7.

As to this clonotype: A much bigger clone sits one base away, suggesting this may be a read error. The chain joins TRBV20-1 to TRBJ2-3, with a weak D call TRBD1 (5 bases). The CDR3 extends over 15 amino acids. CDR1 and CDR2 from the germline V gene are DFQATT and SNEGSKA (reference sequence). Trimming took 1 base from V and 2 from J, leaving 13 bases between them. CDR3 amino acids: CSARGPAGPTDTQYF. The CDR3 nucleotides read TGCAGTGCTAGAGGTCCAGCAGGGCCCACAGATACGCAGTATTTT.

This clonotype occurred many times. The chain links TRBV7-2 to TRBJ2-1, with 7 bases identical to TRBD2. The length of the CDR3 is 16 residues. V was clipped by 5 bases and J by 0 bases; unmatched bases: 7. The germline CDR1 and CDR2 sequences are SGHTA and FQGNSA. The CDR3 nucleotides read TGTGCCAGCAGCACCAGAACTAGCGCCTCCTACAATGAGCAGTTCTTC. This codes for CASSTRTSASYNEQFF. Based on the CDR3 plus reference TRBV7-2 and TRBJ2-1, the full variable domain is GAGVSQSPSNKVTEKGKDVELRCDPISGHTALYWYRQSLGQGLEFLIYFQGNSAPDKSGLPSDRFSAERTGGSVSTLTIQRTQQEDSAVYLCASSTRTSASYNEQFFGPGTRLTVL.

This clonotype was seen more than once but under ten times. The chain recombines TRBV9 with TRBJ2-4, with TRBD1 identical over 7 bases. V was pared by 3 bases and J by 6 bases, with 12 bases of the junction left unmatched. The CDR3 is 16 residues long. The germline CDR1 and CDR2 sequences are SGDLS and YYNGEE. For the CDR3, the DNA is TGTGCCAGCAGCGCCACGATAAACAGGGGACGAAACATTCAGTACTTC. As protein: CASSATINRGRNIQYF.

The rearrangement links TRBV5-1 to TRBJ2-1; 14 nucleotides line up with TRBD2. With the DNA end fitting TRBJ2-7 better, the J assignment may be wrong. The germline V gene has CDR1 SGHRS and CDR2 YFSETQ. The CDR3 is made up of 18 amino acids. The CDR3 DNA is TGCGCCAGCAGCTCCGGGACTAGCGGGGGCCCGAGAGGTAATGAGCAGTACTTC. It specifies CASSSGTSGGPRGNEQYF.

The CDR3 region has the DNA TGTGCCAGCAGCCATCCACAGGGGGTTGTCTACAATGAGCAGTTCTTC. This sequence encodes CASSHPQGVVYNEQFF. This chain connects TRBV3-1 to TRBJ2-1; 8 nucleotides line up with TRBD1. Germline CDR1 LGHDT, CDR2 YNNKEL (reference sequence). The ends lost 3 bases at V and 3 bases at J; junction bases unmatched: 7. This CDR3 is built from 16 residues.

CDR3 residues: CASSKGPDSEQYF. The CDR3 nucleotides read TGCGCCAGCAGCAAAGGCCCCGACAGCGAGCAGTACTTC. J is TRBJ2-5 and V is TRBV4-1, with D possibly matching TRBD1 (5 bases). The DNA end favors TRBJ2-7, so the J call may be wrong. The germline CDR1 and CDR2 sequences are MGHRA and YSYEKL. The CDR3 is made up of 13 amino acids.

This clonotype was recorded many times. The chain employs TRBV6-1 and TRBJ2-7; perhaps TRBD1 as D (6 bases). V lost 8 bases to trimming and J lost 3 bases, with 14 bases between them. This CDR3 has 13 amino acids. Germline lookup yields CDR1 MNHNS and CDR2 SASEGT. In DNA, the CDR3 is TGTGCCAGCGCGACAGGCCCCATCTACGAGCAGTACTTC. It yields the protein CASATGPIYEQYF.

This clonotype has at least ten counts. V is TRBV12-3 or TRBV12-4 and J is TRBJ2-3; no clear D. V was trimmed by 7 bases and J by 0 bases, leaving 8 bases between them. This CDR3 region has 13 residues. For the CDR3, the DNA is TGTGCCAGCATGACCCTAAGCACAGATACGCAGTATTTT. This gives the protein CASMTLSTDTQYF.

The rearrangement links TRBV20-1 to TRBJ2-1; 11 nucleotides agree with TRBD1. This CDR3 has 14 amino acids. V lost 6 bases to trimming and J lost 4 bases; unmatched junction nucleotides: 5. Germline CDR1 is DFQATT and CDR2 is SNEGSKA (reference sequence). In DNA form, the CDR3 reads TGCAGTGCGGCGGGACAGGGGGAGTACAATGAGCAGTTCTTC. It is translated as CSAAGQGEYNEQFF.

This clonotype has just a few counts. This chain connects TRBV20-1 to TRBJ1-1; D uncertain. This CDR3 has 14 residues. Germline values: CDR1 DFQATT, CDR2 SNEGSKA (reference sequence). Trimming took 0 bases from V and 3 from J, leaving 11 bases between them. The CDR3 nucleotides read TGCAGTGCTAGAGATTGGGTGGAACACACTGAAGCTTTCTTT. This translates into CSARDWVEHTEAFF.

The sample holds many counts of this clonotype. This rearrangement joins TRBV5-1 to TRBJ2-1; no clear D gene. With 4 bases removed from V and 4 bases from J, the gap between germline ends came to 15 bases. This CDR3 spans 15 amino acids. Germline V gene sequence: CDR1 SGHRS, CDR2 YFSETQ. CDR3 region: CASSLLTPVYNEQFF. Here the CDR3 DNA reads TGCGCCAGCAGCCTACTGACGCCAGTTTACAATGAGCAGTTCTTC.

This clonotype was detected ten times or more. The CDR3 reads CASSPRTSGYEQYF. The CDR3 DNA reads TGTGCCAGCAGCCCCCGGACTAGCGGTTACGAGCAGTACTTC. V gene TRBV13 combines with J gene TRBJ2-7, with TRBD2 matching over 10 bases. The CDR3 is 14 amino acids. Per germline, CDR1 PRHDT and CDR2 FYEKMQ (reference sequence). The junction had 5 bases not matched to a gene; V was cut back by 5 bases and J by 4 bases.

With respect to this clonotype: This sequence may be a read error, since a much larger clone differs from it by one base. The V gene is TRBV20-1, the J gene TRBJ2-5; 8 positions match TRBD2. The CDR3 spans 12 residues. Germline V gene sequence: CDR1 DFQATT, CDR2 SNEGSKA (reference sequence). Here the CDR3 reads CGVAGPNNEQYF. CDR3 coding DNA: TGCGGGGTAGCGGGGCCAAACAATGAGCAGTACTTC.

The chain employs TRBV21-1 and TRBJ2-1; no DNA check was done on the table's D call, TRBD1. TRBV21-1 is noted as a pseudogene. This CDR3 has 13 residues. The CDR3 DNA reads TGTGCCAGCAGCAAAGAGGGGAATGGGGAGCAGTTCTTC. Protein: CASSKEGNGEQFF.

This clonotype was recorded at least ten times. CDR3 loop: CASSLRTGPNQPQHF. CDR3 DNA: TGCGCCAGCAGCTTGAGGACAGGTCCCAATCAGCCCCAGCATTTT. The gene calls are TRBV5-1 and TRBJ1-5; 7 nucleotides line up with TRBD1. CDR1 is SGHRS, CDR2 YFSETQ, per germline. V lost 1 base to trimming and J lost 3 bases; unmatched junction nucleotides: 4. The CDR3 is made up of 15 amino acids.

The CDR3 bases are TGTGCCAGCAGCTTCTTCCGGGGGCTACCGGGGGCCCAGTACTTC. Its protein product is CASSFFRGLPGAQYF. J is TRBJ2-5 and V is TRBV7-2; D could derive from TRBD1 or TRBD2 (6 bases each). Trimming left V 3 bases short and J 9 bases short, with 20 bases between. There are 15 residues in the CDR3. Looked up from germline, CDR1 is SGHTA and CDR2 is FQGNSA.

A note on this clonotype: This may stem from a read error, because a much larger clone lies one nucleotide away. V usage is TRBV7-7 and J usage is TRBJ2-5; tentatively, D is TRBD1 (5 bases). The DNA matches TRBJ2-7 better at its end, which makes the J call doubtful. This CDR3 is built from 13 residues. Germline V CDR1 and CDR2: SSHAT, FNYEAQ (reference sequence). CDR3 DNA sequence: TGTGCTAGCAGCCTATTAGGGGCGGACGAGCAGTACTTC. As protein: CASSLLGADEQYF.

The J gene is TRBJ2-1, the V gene TRBV10-3; TRBD1 matches at 7 bases. Judging by the DNA end, TRBJ2-7 fits better; the J call may be wrong. There are 14 residues in the CDR3. Germline loops: CDR1 ENHRY, CDR2 SYGVKD. The CDR3 sequence is CATSGAGGNNEQYF. The DNA for the CDR3 is TGTGCCACCTCTGGGGCAGGGGGTAACAATGAGCAGTACTTC.

In its sample, this clonotype was seen many times. V usage is TRBV12-3 or TRBV12-4 and J usage is TRBJ2-5; 10 positions match TRBD2. This CDR3 is 16 amino acids long. After removal of 5 bases from V and 3 bases from J, the junction contained 9 bases not matched to a gene. CDR3 in amino acids: CASSSNSGGSKETQYF. The CDR3 nucleotides read TGTGCCAGCAGTAGCAATAGCGGGGGGTCAAAAGAGACCCAGTACTTC.

As concerns this clonotype: One end of the junction varies from germline; a read error may be responsible. The rearrangement joins TRBV30 to TRBJ2-6; 8 bases line up with TRBD1. There are 17 residues in the CDR3. The germline V gene encodes CDR1 GTSNPN and CDR2 SVGIG (reference sequence). This chain's CDR3 is CAWSEDRDHSGANVPTF. The CDR3 DNA reads TGTGCCTGGAGTGAGGACAGGGACCACTCTGGGGCCAACGTCCCGACTTTC.

This clonotype was found many times. The chain combines TRBV30 with TRBJ1-5; D remains unclear. The CDR3 is 13 amino acids. From germline, CDR1 is GTSNPN and CDR2 SVGIG (reference sequence). The V end lost 0 bases, the J end lost 4 bases, and 7 bases lay between the germline ends. The CDR3 is CAWSVQGNQPQHF. The CDR3 DNA reads TGTGCCTGGAGTGTGCAAGGGAATCAGCCCCAGCATTTT.